This T cell receptor (beta chain) was profiled in a study of T cell responses to AZD1222 COVID-19 vaccine. Study results and caveats: All repertoire sampling was performed exclusively after the peak T cell response.

As regards this clone: Antigen unknown.

TCRdb's table, derived via immunoSEQ multiplex PCR, lists solely in-frame clones and lacks some. The table includes 70,000 to 75,000 clones, around three quarters detected once. Germline loops: CDR1 SGHTA, CDR2 FQGNSA. This CDR3 spans 14 amino acids. V shed 3 bases and J shed 2 bases, with 7 bases lying between them. This chain connects TRBV7-2 to TRBJ2-2; D is unresolved. The clonotype comes from an adult who received the AZD1222 COVID-19 vaccine. Material: peripheral blood, obtained 28 days after the second AZD1222 dose. This CDR3 reads CASSFRQNTGELFF. CDR3 bases: TGTGCCAGCAGCTTTCGACAAAACACCGGGGAGCTGTTTTTT.